A selection of T cell receptor beta chains follows, all from one sample in a study of OX40 agonist ivuxolimab in advanced cancers. Measured with immunoSEQ multiplex PCR; TCRdb has only the in-frame clones, and not every one. The table lists tens of thousands of clones, 80% to 90% of them singletons, with around 0.9% in the top ten. The material sequenced was CD4+ or CD8+ T cells sorted from blood, taken in a trial of the OX40 agonist ivuxolimab. These TCRs come from an adult with an advanced solid tumor such as melanoma, head and neck, liver or kidney cancer. The CDR3 runs from the conserved cysteine through the conserved F or W. D genes are given only for firm matches. Clone size, where shown, is once, few, many, or a class for clones that have expanded.

j_call clone_size v_call d_call cdr3_nt cdr3_aa
TRBJ1-2 once TRBV18 - TGTGCCAGCTCACCATCGGGGAACTATGGCTACACCTTC CASSPSGNYGYTF
TRBJ2-4 - TRBV19 TRBD2 TGTGCCAGTAGTCCGGGACTAGCGGGGGTTAACATTCAGTACTTC CASSPGLAGVNIQYF
TRBJ2-3 - TRBV4-1 TRBD2 TGCGCCAGCAGCCGGGGACTAGCCCCGCCCGATACGCAGTATTTT CASSRGLAPPDTQYF
TRBJ1-4 - TRBV4-1 TRBD1 TGCGCCAGCAGCCAGGACTCACAGGGGGCTACTAATGAAAAACTGTTTTTT CASSQDSQGATNEKLFF
TRBJ2-7 - TRBV6-5 TRBD1 TGTGCCAGCAGTTCTCAGGGGGACGGCCCCTACGAGCAGTACTTC CASSSQGDGPYEQYF
TRBJ2-5 - TRBV28 - TGTGCCAGCAATCATCCGGGACTGGGCGAGACCCAGTACTTC CASNHPGLGETQYF
TRBJ1-2 - TRBV5-6 - TGTGCCAGCAGCTCCAGACCGAGATCCTATGGCTACACCTTC CASSSRPRSYGYTF
TRBJ2-2 - TRBV7-2 - TGTGCCAGCAGCTTAGATCAGGGTTTAACCGGGGAGCTGTTTTTT CASSLDQGLTGELFF
TRBJ2-7 - TRBV5-6 - TGTGCCAGCAGTCCCCGGGACTACGAGCAGTACTTC CASSPRDYEQYF
TRBJ1-4 - TRBV7-9 TRBD1 TGTGCCAGCAGCCAGGGACAGGGATTGGAAAAACTGTTTTTT CASSQGQGLEKLFF
TRBJ1-1 few TRBV19 TRBD1 TGTGCCAGTAGTATCAGGGGGACAGGGGGCGGTGAAAACACTGAAGCTTTCTTT CASSIRGTGGGENTEAFF
TRBJ1-2 - TRBV19 - TGTGCCAGTAGTATGGCCGGGGATGGCTACACCTTC CASSMAGDGYTF
TRBJ1-5 once TRBV28 TRBD1 TGTGCCACCTCGGACAGGGAGGGTCAGCCCCAGCATTTT CATSDREGQPQHF
TRBJ2-7 - TRBV27 TRBD2 TGTGCCAGCCGATTCAGCGGGACCTACGAGCAGTACTTC CASRFSGTYEQYF
TRBJ1-1 - TRBV5-6 - TGTGCCAGCAGCTTTGGCCCTGTGAGAGAGGCTGAAGCTTTCTTT CASSFGPVREAEAFF
TRBJ2-7 - TRBV5-1 - TGCGCCAGCAGCTTGGATCCGTCAGGGAGTTCCTACGAGCAGTACTTC CASSLDPSGSSYEQYF
TRBJ1-2 - TRBV4-1 - TGCGCCAGCAGCCAAGATCGGGGCACATCCAACTATGGCTACACCTTC CASSQDRGTSNYGYTF
TRBJ1-2 once TRBV5-1 TRBD1 TGCGCCAGCAGCTTTGGACAGGCGGCCTATGGCTACACCTTC CASSFGQAAYGYTF
TRBJ2-7 - TRBV6-5 - TGTGCCAGCAGTTATGGGGGGTCCCACAGGGCTTTCGAGCAGTACTTC CASSYGGSHRAFEQYF
TRBJ1-3 - TRBV18 - TGTGCCAGCTCACCCCCAGGCTCTGGAAACACCATATATTTT CASSPPGSGNTIYF
TRBJ2-7 - TRBV11-2 - TGTGCCAGCAGCTCGACTACAGGGTTGGTCTACGAGCAGTACTTC CASSSTTGLVYEQYF
TRBJ2-7 once TRBV2 TRBD2 TGTGCCAGCAGCTCCGGACTAGCGGAGCGCGAGCAGTACTTC CASSSGLAEREQYF
TRBJ2-1 - TRBV7-9 - TGTGCCAGCAGCGGGGCATCCTACAATGAGCAGTTCTTC CASSGASYNEQFF
TRBJ1-5 - TRBV19 TRBD1 TGTGCCAGTAAGGAGACAGGGGGCGTCCACGGCAATCAGCCCCAGCATTTT CASKETGGVHGNQPQHF
TRBJ1-6 - TRBV5-6 - TGTGCCAGCAGCTCGAATTCACCCCTCCACTTT CASSSNSPLHF
TRBJ2-5 - TRBV15 TRBD2 TGTGCCACCCAGGCAGTAGGACTAGGGACCCAGTACTTC CATQAVGLGTQYF
TRBJ1-4 - TRBV28 - TGTGCCAGCAGTCCCGGTGGAGGAACTAATGAAAAACTGTTTTTT CASSPGGGTNEKLFF
TRBJ1-6 - TRBV7-6 - TGTGCCAGCAGCCCGTGGGCCAATTCACCCCTCCACTTT CASSPWANSPLHF
TRBJ2-3 - TRBV2 TRBD1 TGTGCCGGGGACAGGGCGAGCACAGATACGCAGTATTTT CAGDRASTDTQYF
TRBJ2-7 once TRBV7-9 - TGTGCCAGCAGCTTAGTTGGGTACGAGCAGTACTTC CASSLVGYEQYF
TRBJ2-3 - TRBV5-1 TRBD2 TGCGCCAGCAGCTTGCGGGGACTAGCGGGAGATACGCAGTATTTT CASSLRGLAGDTQYF
TRBJ2-4 - TRBV7-9 - TGTGCCAGCAGCTTAGCCGGGGCGGTGTGGAACATTCAGTACTTC CASSLAGAVWNIQYF
TRBJ2-3 - TRBV9 TRBD2 TGTGCCAGCAGCCCGACGGGGGGAGATACGCAGTATTTT CASSPTGGDTQYF
TRBJ1-4 - TRBV30 TRBD1 TGTGCCTGGAGTGTCACGGCAGGGGGCGAAAAACTGTTTTTT CAWSVTAGGEKLFF
TRBJ2-5 - TRBV19 - TGTGCCAGTGCTGGAGAGGGGACCGAGACCCAGTACTTC CASAGEGTETQYF
TRBJ1-2 - TRBV5-4 - TGTGCCAGCAGCTTGGGGGGGGGACCCTATGGCTACACCTTC CASSLGGGPYGYTF
TRBJ1-5 - TRBV5-8 - TGTGCCAGCAGCAGGAAGGGGGGCGGACAGCCCCAGCATTTT CASSRKGGGQPQHF
TRBJ1-1 - TRBV18 - TGTGCCAGCTCACACAGGAACACTGAAGCTTTCTTT CASSHRNTEAFF
TRBJ1-5 few TRBV28 - TGTGCCAGCAGCTTGGACAGTAATCAGCCCCAGCATTTT CASSLDSNQPQHF
TRBJ1-6 - TRBV19 - TGTGCCAGTAGTATCCGCAGCCGCAACCAGTGGGGTTCACCCCTCCACTTT CASSIRSRNQWGSPLHF
TRBJ1-4 - TRBV4-1 - TGCGCCAGCAGAAGGACCCCTAATGAAAAACTGTTTTTT CASRRTPNEKLFF
TRBJ2-7 - TRBV9 TRBD2 TGTGCCAGCAGCGTAGGTCGCGGGAGTGCCTCCTACGAGCAGTACTTC CASSVGRGSASYEQYF